This TCR beta chain was captured in a study of human T cells and chemical hapten exposure. Study background: Affected patients, primarily female, had alopecia areata, totalis or universalis. Overall study results and limits: The study found expanded TCRs formed significantly more large CDR3 similarity clusters than controls. With patch test score, the counts of PT1 expanded TCRs showed a positive correlation.

A word on this clonotype: The antigen is unknown.

Described time point: pre-sensitization, week 0. The treatment was: therapeutic diphenylcyclopropenone sensitization with weekly scalp DPC. Patch tests were applied only after blood draws. TCRdb fed the RACE reads into MiXCR, producing one record per CDR3 protein. The sample records tens of thousands of distinct CDR3 sequences, roughly a tenth being singletons. Sample: whole blood, taken in connection with sensitization to the hapten diphenylcyclopropenone (DPC). The sequence derives from a woman aged 40 to 50 with alopecia areata. Some clones in this sample may be carry-over from other donors' samples.

The CDR3 loop is CASSGAGTEQFF. In DNA, the CDR3 is TGTGCCAGCAGCGGCGCAGGGACTGAGCAGTTCTTC. The rearrangement links TRBV9 to TRBJ2-1; D could derive from TRBD1 or TRBD2 (5 bases each). CDR3 length: 12 amino acids. The V end lost 3 bases, the J end lost 9 bases, and 10 bases lay between the germline ends. In germline, CDR1 is SGDLS, CDR2 YYNGEE.